A selection of T cell receptor beta chains follows, all from one sample in a study of T cell responses to AZD1222 COVID-19 vaccine. Only in-frame clones appear in the TCRdb table, and some are missing; sequencing was by immunoSEQ multiplex PCR. The data hold under 80,000 clones, with about four fifths observed a single time. The material sequenced was peripheral blood, taken on day 0 of MenACWY control vaccination. The receptors originated from an adult in good health. CDR3s include the opening cysteine and the closing phenylalanine or tryptophan. The D gene is left open where the match is weak. Clone size appears in some rows only: once, few, many, or a class for an expanded clone.

TRBV19,-,-,TRBJ1-4,TGTGCCAGTAGTATAAATTCAGGTGGAACTAATGAAAAACTGTTTTTT,CASSINSGGTNEKLFF
TRBV27,few,-,TRBJ1-2,TGTGCCAGCAGTCCCGGGACGCGGTCTAACTATGGCTACACCTTC,CASSPGTRSNYGYTF
TRBV6-1,-,-,TRBJ2-6,TGTGCCAGCAGTGGCCATGGGGTGGACTTTTCTGGGGCCAACGTCCTGACTTTC,CASSGHGVDFSGANVLTF
TRBV23-1,-,TRBD1,TRBJ2-1,TGCGCCAGCAGTCAATCGGGGACAGGGAGCTCCTACAATGAGCAGTTCTTC,CASSQSGTGSSYNEQFF
TRBV2,-,TRBD1,TRBJ1-6,TGTGCCAGCAGGGGGGACAGCATTAATTCACCCCTCCACTTT,CASRGDSINSPLHF
TRBV2,few,TRBD2,TRBJ2-7,TGTGCCAGCAAAGGGACTAGCGGGAGCTCCTACGAGCAGTACTTC,CASKGTSGSSYEQYF
TRBV19,many,-,TRBJ2-5,TGTGCCAGTAGTGCACAGGGAGGACAGACCCAGTACTTC,CASSAQGGQTQYF
TRBV28,-,-,TRBJ1-5,TGTGCCAGCAGAAAGTGGGACGGGAGCAATCAGCCCCAGCATTTT,CASRKWDGSNQPQHF
TRBV10-1,few,-,TRBJ1-1,TGCGCCAGCCCTCCTCGGAGAAGGCTAGGGCCTGAAGCTTTCTTT,CASPPRRRLGPEAFF
TRBV25-1,-,-,TRBJ1-6,TGTGCCAGCCGCGGGGTTGGGAATTCACCCCTCCACTTT,CASRGVGNSPLHF
TRBV7-9,-,-,TRBJ1-2,TGTGCCAGCAGCTCCGGGACCCAGGCGGGCTACACCTTC,CASSSGTQAGYTF
TRBV12-2,-,-,TRBJ2-5,TGTGCAAGTCGCTTAGCGCGCCCTACTAGCGGGGGGGCCCCGCAAGAGACCCAGTACTTC,CASRLARPTSGGAPQETQYF
TRBV5-5,once,TRBD1,TRBJ1-2,TGTGCCAGCAGCCCCCGGACAGGGGGCTACTATGGCTACACCTTC,CASSPRTGGYYGYTF
TRBV15,-,TRBD1,TRBJ1-6,TGTGCCACCAGCTCCCACCCGACAGGGGACACCTATAATTCACCCCTCCACTTT,CATSSHPTGDTYNSPLHF
TRBV28,-,-,TRBJ1-2,TGTGCCAGCAGTTTAGGGGCAGTAAACTATGGCTACACCTTC,CASSLGAVNYGYTF
TRBV20-1,-,-,TRBJ2-1,TGCAGTGCCAAAGACAGGTATGAGCAGTTCTTC,CSAKDRYEQFF
TRBV7-6,once,TRBD2,TRBJ2-1,TGTGCCAGCAGCATGGACATGATGAGCGGGGGGGCGTTCAGTGAGCAGTTCTTC,CASSMDMMSGGAFSEQFF
TRBV20-1,once,-,TRBJ2-7,TGCAGTGCTAGTGGATTGGGGGGCCTCTACGAGCAGTACTTC,CSASGLGGLYEQYF
TRBV28,-,TRBD2,TRBJ2-7,TGTGCCAGCAGCACCTGGACTAGCGGGAGAAACGAGCAGTACTTC,CASSTWTSGRNEQYF
TRBV7-9,few,TRBD2,TRBJ2-7,TGTGCCAGCAGCCCCGGGACTAGCGGGGCTAGCGAGCAGTACTTC,CASSPGTSGASEQYF
TRBV19,-,TRBD1,TRBJ1-1,TGTGCCAGTAGTGCTCAGGGGGGGAACACTGAAGCTTTCTTT,CASSAQGGNTEAFF